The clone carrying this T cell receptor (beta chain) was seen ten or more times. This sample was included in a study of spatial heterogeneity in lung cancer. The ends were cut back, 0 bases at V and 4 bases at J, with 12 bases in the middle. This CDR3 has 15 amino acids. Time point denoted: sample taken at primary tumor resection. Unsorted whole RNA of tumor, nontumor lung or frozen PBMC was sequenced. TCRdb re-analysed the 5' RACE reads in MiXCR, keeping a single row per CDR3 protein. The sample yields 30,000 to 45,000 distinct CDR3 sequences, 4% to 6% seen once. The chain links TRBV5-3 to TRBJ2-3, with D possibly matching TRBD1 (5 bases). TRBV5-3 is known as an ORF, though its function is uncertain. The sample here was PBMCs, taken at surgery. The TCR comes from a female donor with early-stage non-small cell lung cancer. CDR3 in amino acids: CARSLGQGLSDTQYF. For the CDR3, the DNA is TGTGCCAGAAGCTTGGGGCAGGGTTTGTCAGATACGCAGTATTTT.